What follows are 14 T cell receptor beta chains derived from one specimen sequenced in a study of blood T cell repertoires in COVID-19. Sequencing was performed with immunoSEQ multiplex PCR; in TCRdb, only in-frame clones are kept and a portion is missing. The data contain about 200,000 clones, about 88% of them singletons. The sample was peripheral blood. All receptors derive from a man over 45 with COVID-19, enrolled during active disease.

CDR3 DNA: TGTGCCAGCAGCCGGGACAGGCTAAGCGAGCAGTACTTC. Its translation is CASSRDRLSEQYF. The rearrangement links TRBV11-3 to TRBJ2-7, with 8 nucleotides matching TRBD1. Germline assignment: CDR1 SGHNT and CDR2 YENEEA. This CDR3 has 13 amino acids. Trimming at V came to 5 bases and at J to 6 bases, leaving 6 bases not matched to a gene.

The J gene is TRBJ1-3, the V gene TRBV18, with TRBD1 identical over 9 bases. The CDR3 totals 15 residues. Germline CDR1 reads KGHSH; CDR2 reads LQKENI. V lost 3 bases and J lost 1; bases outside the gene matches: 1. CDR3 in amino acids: CASSPGQGSGNTIYF. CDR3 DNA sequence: TGTGCCAGCTCACCGGGACAGGGTTCTGGAAACACCATATATTTT.

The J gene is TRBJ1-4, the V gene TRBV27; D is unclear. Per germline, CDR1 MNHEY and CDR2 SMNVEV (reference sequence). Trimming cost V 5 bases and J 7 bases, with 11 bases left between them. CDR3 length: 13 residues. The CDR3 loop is CASSKRGAEKLFF. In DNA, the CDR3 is TGTGCCAGCAGTAAACGGGGAGCTGAAAAACTGTTTTTT.

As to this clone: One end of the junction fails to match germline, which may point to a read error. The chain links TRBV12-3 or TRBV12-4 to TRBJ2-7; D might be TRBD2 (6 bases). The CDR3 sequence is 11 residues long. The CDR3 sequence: CASSFLGLNSF. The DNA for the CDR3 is TGTGCCAGCAGTTTCCTTGGACTAAATTCCTTC.

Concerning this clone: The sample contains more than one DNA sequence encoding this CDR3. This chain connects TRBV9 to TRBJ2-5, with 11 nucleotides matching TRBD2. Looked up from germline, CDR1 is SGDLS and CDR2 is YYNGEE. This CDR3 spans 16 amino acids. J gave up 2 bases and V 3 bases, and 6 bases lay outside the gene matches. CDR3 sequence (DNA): TGTGCCAGCAGCGCCTTAGGGACTAGCGGACAAGAGACCCAGTACTTC. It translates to CASSALGTSGQETQYF.

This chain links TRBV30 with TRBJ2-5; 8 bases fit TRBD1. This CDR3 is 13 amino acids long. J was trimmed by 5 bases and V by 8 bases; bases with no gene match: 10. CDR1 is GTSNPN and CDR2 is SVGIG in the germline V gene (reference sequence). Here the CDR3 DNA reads TGTGCCGGGGCGACAGGGGAAGCGGAGACCCAGTACTTC. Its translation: CAGATGEAETQYF.

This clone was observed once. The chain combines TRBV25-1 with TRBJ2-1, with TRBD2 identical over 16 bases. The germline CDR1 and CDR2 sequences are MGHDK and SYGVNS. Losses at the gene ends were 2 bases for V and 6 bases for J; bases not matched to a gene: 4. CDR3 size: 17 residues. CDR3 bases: TGTGCCAGCAGTGAACTAGGGACTAGCGGGAGGGGCAATGAGCAGTTCTTC. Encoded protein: CASSELGTSGRGNEQFF. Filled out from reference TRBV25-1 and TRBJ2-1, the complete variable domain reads EADIYQTPRYLVIGTGKKITLECSQTMGHDKMYWYQQDPGMELHLIHYSYGVNSTEKGDLSSESTVSRIRTEHFPLTLESARPSHTSQYLCASSELGTSGRGNEQFFGPGTRLTVL.

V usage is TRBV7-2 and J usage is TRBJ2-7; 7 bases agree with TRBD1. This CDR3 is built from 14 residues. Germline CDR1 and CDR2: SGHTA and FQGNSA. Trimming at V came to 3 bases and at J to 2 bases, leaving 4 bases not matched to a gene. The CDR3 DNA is TGTGCCAGCAGCTTCGCCGGGACAGCCTACGAGCAGTACTTC. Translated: CASSFAGTAYEQYF.

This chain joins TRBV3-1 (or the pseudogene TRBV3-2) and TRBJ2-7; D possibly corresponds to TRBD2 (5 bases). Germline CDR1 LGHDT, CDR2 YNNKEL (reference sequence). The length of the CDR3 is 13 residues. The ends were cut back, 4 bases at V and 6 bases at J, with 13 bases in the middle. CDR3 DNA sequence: TGTGCCAGCAGCCGTAGCGCGGAGGTCGAGCAGTACTTC. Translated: CASSRSAEVEQYF.

DNA for the CDR3: TGTGCCAGCTCACCACCGGGACAGGGGTTTGGCTACACCTTC. Encoded protein: CASSPPGQGFGYTF. The chain couples TRBV18 to TRBJ1-2, with 10 bases aligning to TRBD1. Trimming at V came to 0 bases and at J to 7 bases, leaving 2 bases not matched to a gene. Germline CDR1 is KGHSH and CDR2 is LQKENI. CDR3 size: 14 residues.

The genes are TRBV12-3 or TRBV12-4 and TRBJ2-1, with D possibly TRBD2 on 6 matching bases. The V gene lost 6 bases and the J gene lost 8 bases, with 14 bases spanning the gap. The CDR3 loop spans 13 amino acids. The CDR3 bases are TGTGCCAGCAGATACTTAGCGGCCTATGAGCAGTTCTTC. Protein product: CASRYLAAYEQFF.

CDR3 DNA: TGTGCCAGCAGCCCCAGGGAGGGGGTGCCAGATACGCAGTATTTT. It yields the protein CASSPREGVPDTQYF. The V and J genes are TRBV3-1 (or the pseudogene TRBV3-2) and TRBJ2-3; the D gene is possibly TRBD2 (7 bases). The CDR3 totals 15 residues. Germline values: CDR1 LGHDT, CDR2 YNNKEL (reference sequence). The V end was cut by 4 bases, the J end by 4 bases, with 15 bases between.

The CDR3 protein is CASSEMTAGGETQYF. Written as DNA, the CDR3 is TGTGCCAGCAGTGAAATGACAGCGGGAGGGGAGACCCAGTACTTC. The chain recombines TRBV2 with TRBJ2-5; 10 positions match TRBD2. V was clipped by 2 bases and J by 5 bases; unmatched bases: 5. CDR1 is SNHLY, CDR2 FYNNEI, per germline. The CDR3 is 15 residues long.

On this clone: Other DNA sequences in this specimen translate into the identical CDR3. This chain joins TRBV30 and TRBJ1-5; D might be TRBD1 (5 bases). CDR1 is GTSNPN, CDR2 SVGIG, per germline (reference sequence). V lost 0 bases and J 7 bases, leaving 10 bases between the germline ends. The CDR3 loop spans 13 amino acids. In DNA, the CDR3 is TGTGCCTGGAGTGTAGGGGTTGAACAGCCCCAGCATTTT. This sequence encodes CAWSVGVEQPQHF.